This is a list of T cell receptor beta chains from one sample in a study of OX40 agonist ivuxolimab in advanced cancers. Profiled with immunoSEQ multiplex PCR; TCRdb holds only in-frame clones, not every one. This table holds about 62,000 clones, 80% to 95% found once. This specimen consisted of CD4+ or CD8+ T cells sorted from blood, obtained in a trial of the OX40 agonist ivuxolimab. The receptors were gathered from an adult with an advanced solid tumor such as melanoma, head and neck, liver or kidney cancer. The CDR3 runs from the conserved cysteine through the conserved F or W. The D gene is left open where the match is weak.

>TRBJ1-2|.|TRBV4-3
TGCGCCAGCAGCCAAGACCTACAGGCTAACTATGGCTACACCTTC
CASSQDLQANYGYTF
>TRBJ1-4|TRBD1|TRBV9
TGTGCCAGCAGCGTGGACAGGGTGGCTGAAAAACTGTTTTTT
CASSVDRVAEKLFF
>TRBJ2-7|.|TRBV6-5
TGTGCCAGCAGTTACTCCGGGAGCTACGAGCAGTACTTC
CASSYSGSYEQYF
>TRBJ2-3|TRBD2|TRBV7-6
TGTGCCAGCAGCATCGGGGGACTAGCGCACTCCCAGTATTTT
CASSIGGLAHSQYF
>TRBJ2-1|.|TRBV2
TGTGCCAGCAGTAACCCTACGGGATGGGTCAATGAGCAGTTCTTC
CASSNPTGWVNEQFF
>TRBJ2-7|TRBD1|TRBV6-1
TGTGCCAGCAGTGAATATTCGGACAGGGTTTGGAACGAGCAGTACTTC
CASSEYSDRVWNEQYF
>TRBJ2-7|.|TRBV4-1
TGCGCCAGCAGCCAAGTCGACGGGGACGGGCTCTACGAGCAGTACTTC
CASSQVDGDGLYEQYF
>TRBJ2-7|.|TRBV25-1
TGTGCCAGCAGTGGGGGGACGGATGTCCACGAGCAGTACTTC
CASSGGTDVHEQYF
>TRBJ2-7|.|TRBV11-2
TGTGCCAGCAGCTTAGAATGGGGTTACGAGCAGTACTTC
CASSLEWGYEQYF
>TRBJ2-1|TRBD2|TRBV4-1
TGCGCCAGCAGCCAATGGCGGGGGGCGCAGAATGAGCAGTTCTTC
CASSQWRGAQNEQFF